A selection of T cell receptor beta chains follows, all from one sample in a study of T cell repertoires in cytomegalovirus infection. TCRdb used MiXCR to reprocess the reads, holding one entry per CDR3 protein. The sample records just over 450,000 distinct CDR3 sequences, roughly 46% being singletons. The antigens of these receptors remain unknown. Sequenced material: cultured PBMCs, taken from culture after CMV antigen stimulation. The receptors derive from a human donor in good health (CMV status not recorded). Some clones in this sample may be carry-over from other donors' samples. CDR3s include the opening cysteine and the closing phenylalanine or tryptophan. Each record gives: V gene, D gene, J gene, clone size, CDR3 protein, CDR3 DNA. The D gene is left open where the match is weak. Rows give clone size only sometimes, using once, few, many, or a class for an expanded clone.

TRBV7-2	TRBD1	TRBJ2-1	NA	CASSFQSGTGNNEQFF	TGTGCCAGCAGCTTCCAATCCGGGACAGGAAATAATGAGCAGTTCTTC
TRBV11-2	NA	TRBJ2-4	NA	CASSHSQGGNIQYF	TGTGCCAGCAGTCATTCACAGGGAGGGAACATTCAGTACTTC
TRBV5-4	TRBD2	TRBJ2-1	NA	CASKLAGGSDEQFF	TGTGCCAGCAAACTAGCGGGAGGTTCGGATGAGCAGTTCTTC
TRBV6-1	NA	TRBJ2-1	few	CASGKGIYNEQFF	TGTGCCAGCGGAAAGGGAATTTACAATGAGCAGTTCTTC
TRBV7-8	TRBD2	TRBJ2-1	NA	CASSISLAGWSYNEQFF	TGTGCCAGCAGCATTTCACTAGCGGGGTGGTCCTACAATGAGCAGTTCTTC
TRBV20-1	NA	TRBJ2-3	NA	CSLLDPKVRTQYF	TGCAGTTTGCTGGACCCCAAAGTCCGTACGCAGTATTTT
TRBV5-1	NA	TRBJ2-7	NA	CASSWDEGSPRYEQYF	TGCGCCAGCAGCTGGGACGAGGGAAGTCCGCGCTACGAGCAGTACTTC
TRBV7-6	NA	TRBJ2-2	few	CASSLGHPNLNTGELFF	TGTGCCAGCAGCTTAGGACATCCCAACCTCAACACCGGGGAGCTGTTTTTT
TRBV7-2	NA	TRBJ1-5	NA	CASSPQRSQYSNQPQHF	TGTGCCAGCAGCCCCCAGCGATCCCAATATAGCAATCAGCCCCAGCATTTT
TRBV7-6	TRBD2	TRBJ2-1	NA	CASSRGLAPYNEQFF	TGTGCCAGCAGCCGGGGACTAGCCCCATACAATGAGCAGTTCTTC
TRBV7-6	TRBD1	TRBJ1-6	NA	CASSLVGTGKYNSPLHF	TGTGCCAGCAGCTTAGTTGGGACAGGGAAATATAATTCACCCCTCCACTTT
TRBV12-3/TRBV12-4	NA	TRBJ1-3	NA	CASSFLSGNTIYF	TGTGCCAGCAGTTTCCTCTCTGGAAACACCATATATTTT
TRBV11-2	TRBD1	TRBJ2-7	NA	CASSPRTGYLGQYF	TGTGCCAGCAGCCCAAGGACAGGGTACCTTGGGCAGTACTTC
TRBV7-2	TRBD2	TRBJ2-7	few	CASSLGGGRSGEQYF	TGTGCCAGCAGCTTAGGGGGCGGGAGGAGTGGGGAGCAGTACTTC
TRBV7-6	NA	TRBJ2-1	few	CATPGGRAYNEQFF	TGTGCCACCCCCGGGGGACGTGCCTACAATGAGCAGTTCTTC
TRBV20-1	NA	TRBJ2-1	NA	CSARDAGRPTYNEQFF	TGCAGTGCTAGAGATGCAGGGAGACCCACCTACAATGAGCAGTTCTTC
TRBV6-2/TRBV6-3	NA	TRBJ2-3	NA	CASERGVSTDTQYF	TGTGCCAGTGAACGTGGGGTATCCACAGATACGCAGTATTTT
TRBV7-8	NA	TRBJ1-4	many	CASSLGSFGLGEKLFF	TGTGCCAGCAGCTTAGGATCCTTCGGCTTGGGTGAAAAACTGTTTTTT
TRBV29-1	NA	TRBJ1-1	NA	CSAHRLNTEAFF	TGCAGCGCACATCGCCTGAACACTGAAGCTTTCTTT
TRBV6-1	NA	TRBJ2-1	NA	CASTELGLATYNEQFF	TGTGCCAGCACGGAACTTGGGCTAGCGACTTACAATGAGCAGTTCTTC
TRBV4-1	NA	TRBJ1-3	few	CASSQPTRPTSGNTIYF	TGCGCCAGCAGCCAACCGACACGGCCAACCTCTGGAAACACCATATATTTT
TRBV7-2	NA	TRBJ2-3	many	CASSPPESRSTDTQYF	TGTGCCAGCAGCCCCCCGGAGAGCCGTAGCACAGATACGCAGTATTTT
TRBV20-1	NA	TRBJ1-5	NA	CSARGYGNQPQHF	TGCAGTGCTAGAGGCTATGGGAATCAGCCCCAGCATTTT